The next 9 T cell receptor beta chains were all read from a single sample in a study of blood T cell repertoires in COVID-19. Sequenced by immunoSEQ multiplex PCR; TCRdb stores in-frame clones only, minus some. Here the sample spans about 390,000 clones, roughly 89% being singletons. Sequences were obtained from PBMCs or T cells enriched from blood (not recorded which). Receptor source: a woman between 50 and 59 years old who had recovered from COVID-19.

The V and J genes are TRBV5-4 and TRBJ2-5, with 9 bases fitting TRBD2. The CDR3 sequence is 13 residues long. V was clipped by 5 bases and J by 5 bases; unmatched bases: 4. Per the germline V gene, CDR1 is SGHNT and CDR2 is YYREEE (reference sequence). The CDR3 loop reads CASRPTSGETQYF. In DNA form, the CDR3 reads TGTGCCAGCAGGCCTACTAGCGGGGAGACCCAGTACTTC.

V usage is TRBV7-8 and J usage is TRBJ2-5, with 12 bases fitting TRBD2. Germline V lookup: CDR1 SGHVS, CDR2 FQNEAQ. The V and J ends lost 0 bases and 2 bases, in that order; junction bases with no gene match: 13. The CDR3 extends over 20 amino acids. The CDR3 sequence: CASSLARLAGDRAGQETQYF. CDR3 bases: TGTGCCAGCAGCTTAGCCAGACTAGCGGGGGATCGTGCGGGACAAGAGACCCAGTACTTC.

Written as DNA, the CDR3 is TGCGCCAGCAGCTTCGGGACAGGATTCACTGAAGCTTTCTTT. Translated: CASSFGTGFTEAFF. The chain uses TRBV5-1 and TRBJ1-1; TRBD1 aligns across 8 bases. This CDR3 has 14 residues. Germline assignment: CDR1 SGHRS and CDR2 YFSETQ. Trimming at V came to 2 bases and at J to 4 bases, leaving 4 bases not matched to a gene.

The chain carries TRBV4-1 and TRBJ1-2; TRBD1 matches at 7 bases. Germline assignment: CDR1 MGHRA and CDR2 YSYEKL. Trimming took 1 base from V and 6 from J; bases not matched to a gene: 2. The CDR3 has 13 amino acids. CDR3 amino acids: CASSQVDRDGYTF. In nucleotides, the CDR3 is TGCGCCAGCAGCCAAGTAGACAGGGATGGCTACACCTTC.

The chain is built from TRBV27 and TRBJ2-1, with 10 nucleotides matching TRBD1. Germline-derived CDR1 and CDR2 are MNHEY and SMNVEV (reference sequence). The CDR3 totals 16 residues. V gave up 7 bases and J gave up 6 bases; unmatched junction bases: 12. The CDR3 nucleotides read TGTGCCAGCACCTTTTCCACCGGGACAGGGGCCAATGAGCAGTTCTTC. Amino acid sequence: CASTFSTGTGANEQFF.

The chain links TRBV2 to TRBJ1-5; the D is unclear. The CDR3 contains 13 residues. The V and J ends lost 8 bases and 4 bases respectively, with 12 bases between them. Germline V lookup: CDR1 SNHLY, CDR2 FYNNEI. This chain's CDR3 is CASGWAENQPQHF. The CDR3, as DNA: TGTGCCAGCGGGTGGGCAGAAAATCAGCCCCAGCATTTT.

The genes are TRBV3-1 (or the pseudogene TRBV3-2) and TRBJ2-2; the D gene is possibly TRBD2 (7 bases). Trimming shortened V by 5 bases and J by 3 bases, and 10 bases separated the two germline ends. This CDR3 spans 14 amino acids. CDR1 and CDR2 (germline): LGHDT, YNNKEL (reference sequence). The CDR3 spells CASSWGGDTGELFF. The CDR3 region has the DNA TGTGCCAGCAGCTGGGGGGGCGACACCGGGGAGCTGTTTTTT.

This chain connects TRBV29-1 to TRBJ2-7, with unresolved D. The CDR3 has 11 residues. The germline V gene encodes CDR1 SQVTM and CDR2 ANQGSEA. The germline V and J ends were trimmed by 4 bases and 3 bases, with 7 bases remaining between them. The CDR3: CSVGDRYEQYF. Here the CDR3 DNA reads TGCAGCGTTGGAGACCGCTACGAGCAGTACTTC.

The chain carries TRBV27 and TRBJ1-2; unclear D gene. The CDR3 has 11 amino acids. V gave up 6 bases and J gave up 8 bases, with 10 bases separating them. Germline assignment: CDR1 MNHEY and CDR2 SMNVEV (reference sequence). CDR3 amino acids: CASSGGSGYTF. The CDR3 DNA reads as TGTGCCAGCAGCGGAGGGAGCGGCTACACCTTC.